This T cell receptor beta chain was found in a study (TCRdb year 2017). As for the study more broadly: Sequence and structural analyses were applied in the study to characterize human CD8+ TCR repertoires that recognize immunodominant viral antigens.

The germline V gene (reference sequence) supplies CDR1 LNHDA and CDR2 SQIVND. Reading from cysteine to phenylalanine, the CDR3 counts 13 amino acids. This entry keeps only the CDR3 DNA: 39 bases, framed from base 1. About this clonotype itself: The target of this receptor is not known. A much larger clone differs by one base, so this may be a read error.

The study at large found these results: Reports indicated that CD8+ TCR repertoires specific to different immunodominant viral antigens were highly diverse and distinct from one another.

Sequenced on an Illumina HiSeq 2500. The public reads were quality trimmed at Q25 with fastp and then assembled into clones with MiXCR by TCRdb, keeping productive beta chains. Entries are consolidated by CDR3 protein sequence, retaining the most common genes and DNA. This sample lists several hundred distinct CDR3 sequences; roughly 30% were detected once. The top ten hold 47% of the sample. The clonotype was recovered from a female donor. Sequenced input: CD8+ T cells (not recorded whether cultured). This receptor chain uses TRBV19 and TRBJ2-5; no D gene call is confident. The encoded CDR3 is CAGSIRSTETQYF. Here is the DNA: TGTGCCGGTAGTATAAGGTCAACAGAGACCCAGTACTTC.